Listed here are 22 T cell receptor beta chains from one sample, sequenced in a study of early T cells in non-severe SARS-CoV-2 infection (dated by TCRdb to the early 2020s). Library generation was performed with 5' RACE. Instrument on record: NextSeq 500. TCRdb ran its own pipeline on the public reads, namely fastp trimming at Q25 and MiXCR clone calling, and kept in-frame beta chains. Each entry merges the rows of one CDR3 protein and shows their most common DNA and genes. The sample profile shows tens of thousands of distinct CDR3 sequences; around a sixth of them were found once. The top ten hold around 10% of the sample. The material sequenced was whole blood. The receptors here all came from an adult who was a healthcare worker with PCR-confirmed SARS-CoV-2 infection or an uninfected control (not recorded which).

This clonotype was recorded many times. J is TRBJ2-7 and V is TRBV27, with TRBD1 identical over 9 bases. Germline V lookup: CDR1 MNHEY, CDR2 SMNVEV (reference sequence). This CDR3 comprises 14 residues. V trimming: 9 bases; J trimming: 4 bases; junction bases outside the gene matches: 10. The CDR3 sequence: CASAKDRGLYEQYF. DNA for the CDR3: TGTGCCAGTGCAAAGGACAGGGGTTTGTACGAGCAGTACTTC.

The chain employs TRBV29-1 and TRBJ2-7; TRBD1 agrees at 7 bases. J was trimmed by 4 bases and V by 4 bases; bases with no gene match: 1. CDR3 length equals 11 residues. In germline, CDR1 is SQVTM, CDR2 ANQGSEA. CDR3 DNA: TGCAGCGTTGGCAGGGGGTACGAGCAGTACTTC. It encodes CSVGRGYEQYF.

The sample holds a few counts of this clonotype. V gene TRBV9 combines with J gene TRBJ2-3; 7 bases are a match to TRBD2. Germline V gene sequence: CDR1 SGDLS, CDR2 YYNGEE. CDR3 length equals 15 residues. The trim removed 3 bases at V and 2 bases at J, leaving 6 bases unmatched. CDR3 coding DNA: TGTGCCAGCAGCGCTAGCGGTACTATCACAGATACGCAGTATTTT. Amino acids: CASSASGTITDTQYF.

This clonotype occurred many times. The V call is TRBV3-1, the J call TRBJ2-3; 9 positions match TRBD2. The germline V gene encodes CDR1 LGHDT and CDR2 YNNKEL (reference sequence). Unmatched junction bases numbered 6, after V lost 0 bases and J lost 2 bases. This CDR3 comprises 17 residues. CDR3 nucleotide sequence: TGTGCCAGCAGCCAAGAAGGCGCTAGCGGGAACACAGATACGCAGTATTTT. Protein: CASSQEGASGNTDTQYF.

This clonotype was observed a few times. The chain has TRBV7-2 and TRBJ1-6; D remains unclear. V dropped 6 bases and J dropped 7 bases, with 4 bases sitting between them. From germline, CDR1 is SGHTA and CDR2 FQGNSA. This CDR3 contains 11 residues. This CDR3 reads CASSSNSPLHF. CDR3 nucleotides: TGTGCCAGCAGTTCGAATTCACCCCTCCACTTT.

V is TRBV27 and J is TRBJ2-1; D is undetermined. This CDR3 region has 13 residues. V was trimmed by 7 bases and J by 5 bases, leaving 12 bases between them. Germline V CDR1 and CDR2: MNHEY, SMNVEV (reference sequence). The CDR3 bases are TGTGCCAGCACAGAGTTCCGGAACAATGAGCAGTTCTTC. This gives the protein CASTEFRNNEQFF.

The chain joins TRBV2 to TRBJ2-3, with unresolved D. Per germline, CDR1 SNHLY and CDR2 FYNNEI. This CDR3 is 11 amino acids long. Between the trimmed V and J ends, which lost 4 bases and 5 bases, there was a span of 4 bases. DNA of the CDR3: TGTGCCAGCAGTGTTAAAGATACGCAGTATTTT. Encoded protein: CASSVKDTQYF.

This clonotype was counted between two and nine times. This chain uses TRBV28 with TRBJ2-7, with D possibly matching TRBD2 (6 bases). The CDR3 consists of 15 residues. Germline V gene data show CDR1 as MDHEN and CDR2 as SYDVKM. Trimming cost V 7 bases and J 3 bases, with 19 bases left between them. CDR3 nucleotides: TGTGCCAGCATCTCCCGGGGAGCGGGCAGCTACGAGCAGTACTTC. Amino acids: CASISRGAGSYEQYF.

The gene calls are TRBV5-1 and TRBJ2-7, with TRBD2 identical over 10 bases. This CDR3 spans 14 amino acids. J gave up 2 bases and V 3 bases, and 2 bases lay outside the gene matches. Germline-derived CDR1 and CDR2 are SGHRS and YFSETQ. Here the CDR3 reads CASSSSGGAYEQYF. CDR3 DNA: TGCGCCAGCAGCTCGAGCGGGGGGGCCTACGAGCAGTACTTC.

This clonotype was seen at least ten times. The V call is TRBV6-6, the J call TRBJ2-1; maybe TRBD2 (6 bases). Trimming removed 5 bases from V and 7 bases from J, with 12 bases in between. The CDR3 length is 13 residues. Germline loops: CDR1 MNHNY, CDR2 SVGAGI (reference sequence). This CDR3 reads CASSHRESNEQFF. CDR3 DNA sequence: TGTGCCAGCAGTCACCGGGAGTCAAATGAGCAGTTCTTC.

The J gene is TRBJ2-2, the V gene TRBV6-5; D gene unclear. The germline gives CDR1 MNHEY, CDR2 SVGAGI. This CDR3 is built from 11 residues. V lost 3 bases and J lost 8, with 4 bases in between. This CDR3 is CASSYMGELFF. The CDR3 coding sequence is TGTGCCAGCAGTTATATGGGGGAGCTGTTTTTT.

CDR3 coding DNA: TGTGCCAGCAGCCCAAGGACTCTAACGAAAGCTTTCTTT. It encodes CASSPRTLTKAFF. This rearrangement joins TRBV3-1 to TRBJ1-1; no clear D. The CDR3 extends over 13 amino acids. From germline, CDR1 is LGHDT and CDR2 YNNKEL (reference sequence). The V end lost 4 bases, the J end lost 9 bases, and 15 bases lay between the germline ends.

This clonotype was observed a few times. DNA of the CDR3: TGTGCCAGCAGGCTCGAGCAGGACATCACAGATACGCAGTATTTT. This translates into CASRLEQDITDTQYF. The V and J genes are TRBV7-2 and TRBJ2-3, with D perhaps TRBD1 (5 bases). The CDR3 runs to 15 residues. Germline values: CDR1 SGHTA, CDR2 FQGNSA. Between the trimmed V and J ends, which lost 6 bases and 2 bases, there was a span of 15 bases.

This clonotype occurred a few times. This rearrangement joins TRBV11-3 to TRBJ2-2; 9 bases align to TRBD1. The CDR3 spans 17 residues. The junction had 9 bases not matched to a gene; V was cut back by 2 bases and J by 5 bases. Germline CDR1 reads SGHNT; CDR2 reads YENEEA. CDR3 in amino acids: CASSLNPGQGRTGELFF. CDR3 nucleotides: TGTGCCAGCAGCTTAAACCCGGGACAGGGCCGGACCGGGGAGCTGTTTTTT.

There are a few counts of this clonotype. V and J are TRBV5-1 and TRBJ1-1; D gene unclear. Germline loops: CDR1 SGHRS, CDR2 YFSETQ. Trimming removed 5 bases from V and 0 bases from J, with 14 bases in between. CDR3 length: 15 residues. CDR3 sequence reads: CASRTAISMNTEAFF. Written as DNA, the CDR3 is TGCGCCAGCAGAACGGCAATCTCAATGAACACTGAAGCTTTCTTT.

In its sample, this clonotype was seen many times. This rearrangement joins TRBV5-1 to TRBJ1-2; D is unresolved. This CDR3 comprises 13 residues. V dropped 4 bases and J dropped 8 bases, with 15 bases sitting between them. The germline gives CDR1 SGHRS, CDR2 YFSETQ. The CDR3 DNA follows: TGCGCCAGCAGCCTCCCCATCGGGGAAGGCTACACCTTC. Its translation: CASSLPIGEGYTF.

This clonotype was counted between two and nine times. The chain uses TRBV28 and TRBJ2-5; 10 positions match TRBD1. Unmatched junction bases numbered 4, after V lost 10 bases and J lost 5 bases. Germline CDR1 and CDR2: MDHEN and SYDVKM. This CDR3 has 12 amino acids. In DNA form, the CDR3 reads TGTGCCATCGGGACAGGGGCGGAGACCCAGTACTTC. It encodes CAIGTGAETQYF.

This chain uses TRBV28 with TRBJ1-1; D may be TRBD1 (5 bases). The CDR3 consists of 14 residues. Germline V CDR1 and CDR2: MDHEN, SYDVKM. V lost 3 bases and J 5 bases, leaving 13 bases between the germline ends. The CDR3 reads CASSFQGGWTEAFF. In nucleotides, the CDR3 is TGTGCCAGCAGTTTCCAGGGAGGATGGACTGAAGCTTTCTTT.

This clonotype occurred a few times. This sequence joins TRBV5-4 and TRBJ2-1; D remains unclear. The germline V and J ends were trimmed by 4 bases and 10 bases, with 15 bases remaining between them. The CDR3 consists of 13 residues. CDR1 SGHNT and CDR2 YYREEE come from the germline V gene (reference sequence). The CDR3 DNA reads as TGTGCCAGCAGCACCGGACCCGTGGGGGAGCAGTTCTTC. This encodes CASSTGPVGEQFF.

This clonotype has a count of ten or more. The DNA of the CDR3 is TGTGCCAGCAGCGCCGGGACAGGATGGCCCTACGAGCAGTACTTC. Its translation: CASSAGTGWPYEQYF. The chain recombines TRBV7-9 with TRBJ2-7; 8 nucleotides match TRBD1. Germline-derived CDR1 and CDR2 are SEHNR and FQNEAQ (reference sequence). This CDR3 has 15 residues. V trimming: 5 bases; J trimming: 2 bases; junction bases outside the gene matches: 8.

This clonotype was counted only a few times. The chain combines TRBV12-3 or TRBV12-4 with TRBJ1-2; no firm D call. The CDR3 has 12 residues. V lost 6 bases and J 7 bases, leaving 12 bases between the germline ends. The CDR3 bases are TGTGCCAGCAGCCCAAGGGCCTCTGGCTACACCTTC. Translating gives CASSPRASGYTF.

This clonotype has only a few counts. CDR3 bases: TGCGCCAGCAGGGAAGGAGACACCGGGGAGCTGTTTTTT. This translates into CASREGDTGELFF. The chain links TRBV5-1 to TRBJ2-2; no clear D. The CDR3 is made up of 13 amino acids. Germline assignment: CDR1 SGHRS and CDR2 YFSETQ. Trimming left V 5 bases short and J 3 bases short, with 8 bases between.